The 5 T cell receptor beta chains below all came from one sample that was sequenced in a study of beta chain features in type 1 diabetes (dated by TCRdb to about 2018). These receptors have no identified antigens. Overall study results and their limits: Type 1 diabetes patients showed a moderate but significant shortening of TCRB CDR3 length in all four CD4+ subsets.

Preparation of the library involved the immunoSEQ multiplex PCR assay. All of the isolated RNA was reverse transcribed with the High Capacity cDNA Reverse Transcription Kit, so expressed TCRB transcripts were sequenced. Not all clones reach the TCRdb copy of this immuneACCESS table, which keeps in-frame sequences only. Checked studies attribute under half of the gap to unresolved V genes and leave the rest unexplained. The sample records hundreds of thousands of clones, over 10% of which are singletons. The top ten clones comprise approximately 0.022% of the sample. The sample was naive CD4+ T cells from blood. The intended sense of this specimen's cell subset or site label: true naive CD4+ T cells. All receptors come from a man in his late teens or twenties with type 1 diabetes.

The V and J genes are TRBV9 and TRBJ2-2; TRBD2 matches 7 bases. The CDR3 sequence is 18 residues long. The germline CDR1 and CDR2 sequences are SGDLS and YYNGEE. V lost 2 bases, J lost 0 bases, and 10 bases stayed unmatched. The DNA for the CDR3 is TGTGCCAGCAGCGTTAAGGCCAGCGGGGCCGCGAACACCGGGGAGCTGTTTTTT. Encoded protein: CASSVKASGAANTGELFF.

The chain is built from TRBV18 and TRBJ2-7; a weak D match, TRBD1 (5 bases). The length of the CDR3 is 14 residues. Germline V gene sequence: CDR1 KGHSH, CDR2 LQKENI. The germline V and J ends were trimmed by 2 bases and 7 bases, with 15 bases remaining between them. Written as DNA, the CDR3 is TGTGCCAGCTCACCAGGACAATCCCCTACGGAGCAGTACTTC. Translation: CASSPGQSPTEQYF.

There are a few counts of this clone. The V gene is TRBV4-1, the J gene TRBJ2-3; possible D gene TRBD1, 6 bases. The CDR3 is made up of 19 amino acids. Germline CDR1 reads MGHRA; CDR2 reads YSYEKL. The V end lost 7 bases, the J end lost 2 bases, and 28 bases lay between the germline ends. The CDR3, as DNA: TGCGCCAGCAACGCAAGATCGGCCCCCGGACAGAGATACACAGATACGCAGTATTTT. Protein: CASNARSAPGQRYTDTQYF.

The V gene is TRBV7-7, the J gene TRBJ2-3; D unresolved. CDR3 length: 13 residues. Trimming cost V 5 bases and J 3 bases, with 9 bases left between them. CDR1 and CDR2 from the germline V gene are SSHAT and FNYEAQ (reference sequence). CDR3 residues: CASSRDWTDTQYF. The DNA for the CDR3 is TGTGCCAGCAGCCGCGACTGGACAGATACGCAGTATTTT.

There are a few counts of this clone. The CDR3 here is CASSEWSIRVDTQYF. CDR3 bases: TGTGCCAGCAGTGAATGGTCCATTCGGGTAGATACGCAGTATTTT. The chain uses TRBV25-1 and TRBJ2-3; D not resolved. CDR1 is MGHDK and CDR2 is SYGVNS in the germline V gene. Trimming shortened V by 1 base and J by 5 bases, and 13 bases separated the two germline ends. The CDR3 runs 15 residues. Complete variable domain (other parts from reference TRBV25-1 and TRBJ2-3): EADIYQTPRYLVIGTGKKITLECSQTMGHDKMYWYQQDPGMELHLIHYSYGVNSTEKGDLSSESTVSRIRTEHFPLTLESARPSHTSQYLCASSEWSIRVDTQYFGPGTRLTVL.